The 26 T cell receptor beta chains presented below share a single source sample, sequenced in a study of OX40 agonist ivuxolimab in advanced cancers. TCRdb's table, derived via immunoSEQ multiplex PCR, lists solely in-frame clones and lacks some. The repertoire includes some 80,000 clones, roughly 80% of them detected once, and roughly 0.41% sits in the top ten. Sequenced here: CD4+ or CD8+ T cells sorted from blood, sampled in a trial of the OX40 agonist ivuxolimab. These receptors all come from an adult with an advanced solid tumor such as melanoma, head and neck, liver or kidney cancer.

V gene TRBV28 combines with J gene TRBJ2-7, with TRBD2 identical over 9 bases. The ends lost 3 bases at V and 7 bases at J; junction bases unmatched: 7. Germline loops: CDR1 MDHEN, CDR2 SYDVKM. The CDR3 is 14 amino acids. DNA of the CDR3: TGTGCCAGCAGTTTTGGGCTAGCGGGAAGGGAGCAGTACTTC. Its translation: CASSFGLAGREQYF.

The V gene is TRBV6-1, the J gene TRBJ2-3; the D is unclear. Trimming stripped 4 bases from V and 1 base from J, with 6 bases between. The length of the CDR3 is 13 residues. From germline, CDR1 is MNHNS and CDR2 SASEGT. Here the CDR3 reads CASSGKGTDTQYF. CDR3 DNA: TGTGCCAGCAGTGGGAAAGGCACAGATACGCAGTATTTT.

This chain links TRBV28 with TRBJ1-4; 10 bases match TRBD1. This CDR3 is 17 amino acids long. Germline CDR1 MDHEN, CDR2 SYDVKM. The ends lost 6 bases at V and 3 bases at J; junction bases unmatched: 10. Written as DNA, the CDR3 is TGTGCCAGCAGAAACCGGGACAGGGGATATTCTAATGAAAAACTGTTTTTT. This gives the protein CASRNRDRGYSNEKLFF.

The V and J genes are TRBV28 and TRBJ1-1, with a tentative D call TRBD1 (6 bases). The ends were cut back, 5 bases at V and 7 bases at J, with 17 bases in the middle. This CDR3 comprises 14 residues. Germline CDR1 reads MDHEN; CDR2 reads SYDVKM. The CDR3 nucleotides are TGTGCCAGCAGTATTATACAGGGCCGCAATGAAGCTTTCTTT. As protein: CASSIIQGRNEAFF.

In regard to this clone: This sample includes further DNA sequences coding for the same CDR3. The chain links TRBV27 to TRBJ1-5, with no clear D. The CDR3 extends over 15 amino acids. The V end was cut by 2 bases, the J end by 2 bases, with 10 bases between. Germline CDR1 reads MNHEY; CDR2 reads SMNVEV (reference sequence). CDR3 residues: CASSLLPRGNQPQHF. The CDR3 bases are TGTGCCAGCAGTTTACTACCCCGCGGCAATCAGCCCCAGCATTTT.

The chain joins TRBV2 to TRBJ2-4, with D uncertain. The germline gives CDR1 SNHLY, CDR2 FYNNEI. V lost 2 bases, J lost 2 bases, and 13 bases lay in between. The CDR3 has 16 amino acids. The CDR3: CASSETPWLTKNIQYF. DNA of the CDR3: TGTGCCAGCAGTGAAACCCCGTGGCTAACCAAAAACATTCAGTACTTC.

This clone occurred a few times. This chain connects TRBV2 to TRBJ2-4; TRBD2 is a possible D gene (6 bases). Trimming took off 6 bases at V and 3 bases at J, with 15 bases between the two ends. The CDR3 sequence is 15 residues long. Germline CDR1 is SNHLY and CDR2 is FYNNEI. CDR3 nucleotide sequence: TGTGCCAGCAGGGAGGGCTGGGTAGTCAAAAACATTCAGTACTTC. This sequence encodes CASREGWVVKNIQYF.

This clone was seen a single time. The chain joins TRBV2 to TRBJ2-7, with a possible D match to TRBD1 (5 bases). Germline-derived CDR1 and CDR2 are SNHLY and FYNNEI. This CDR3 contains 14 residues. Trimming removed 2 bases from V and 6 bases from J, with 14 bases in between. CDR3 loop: CASSETFQGIEQYV. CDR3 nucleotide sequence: TGTGCCAGCAGTGAAACCTTCCAGGGAATCGAGCAGTACGTC.

The CDR3 DNA sequence: TGTGCCAGCAGTGACCGATCGAGGGGTAAAACTGAAGCTTTCTTT. Translating it yields CASSDRSRGKTEAFF. This rearrangement joins TRBV6-4 to TRBJ1-1; D perhaps matches TRBD1 (5 bases). The CDR3 runs to 15 residues. CDR1 MRHNA and CDR2 SNTAGT come from the germline V gene. The ends were cut back, 2 bases at V and 5 bases at J, with 15 bases in the middle.

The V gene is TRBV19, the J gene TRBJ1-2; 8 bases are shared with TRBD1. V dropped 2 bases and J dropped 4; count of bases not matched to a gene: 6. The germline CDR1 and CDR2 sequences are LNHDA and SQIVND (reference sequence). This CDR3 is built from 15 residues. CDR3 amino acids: CASSINGQGSYGYTF. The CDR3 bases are TGTGCCAGTAGTATAAACGGACAGGGTAGCTATGGCTACACCTTC.

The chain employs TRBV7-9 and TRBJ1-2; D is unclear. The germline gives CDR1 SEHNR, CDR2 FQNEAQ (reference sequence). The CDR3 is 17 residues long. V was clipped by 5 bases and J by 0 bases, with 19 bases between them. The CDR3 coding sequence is TGTGCCAGCAGCCCCCGAAGCAACGCCCTAGCTAACTATGGCTACACCTTC. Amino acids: CASSPRSNALANYGYTF.

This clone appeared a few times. The CDR3 DNA sequence: TGTGCCAGCAGTTGGGGTGTCGCCGGGTCGGCTGGCTACACCTTC. This translates into CASSWGVAGSAGYTF. This sequence joins TRBV6-5 and TRBJ1-2; D not certain. The CDR3 extends over 15 amino acids. The V end was cut by 4 bases, the J end by 7 bases, with 19 bases between. Germline V gene lookup returns CDR1 MNHEY and CDR2 SVGAGI.

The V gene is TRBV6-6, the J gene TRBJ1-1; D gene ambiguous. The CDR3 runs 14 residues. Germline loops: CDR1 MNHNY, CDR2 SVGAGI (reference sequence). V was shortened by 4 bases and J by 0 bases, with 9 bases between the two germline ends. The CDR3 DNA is TGTGCCAGCAGTTCGCGCTTGATGAACACTGAAGCTTTCTTT. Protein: CASSSRLMNTEAFF.

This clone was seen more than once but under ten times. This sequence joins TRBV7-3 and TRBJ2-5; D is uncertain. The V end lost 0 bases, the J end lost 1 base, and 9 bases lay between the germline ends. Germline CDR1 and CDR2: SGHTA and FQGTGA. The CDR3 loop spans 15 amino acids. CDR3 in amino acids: CASSLTALSQETQYF. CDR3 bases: TGTGCCAGCAGCTTAACAGCCCTTAGCCAAGAGACCCAGTACTTC.

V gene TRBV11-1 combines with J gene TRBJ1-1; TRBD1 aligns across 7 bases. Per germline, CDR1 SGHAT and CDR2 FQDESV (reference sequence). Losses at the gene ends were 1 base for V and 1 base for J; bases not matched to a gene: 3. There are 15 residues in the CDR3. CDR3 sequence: CASSLGTGPNTEAFF. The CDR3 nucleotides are TGTGCCAGCAGCTTAGGGACAGGACCGAACACTGAAGCTTTCTTT.

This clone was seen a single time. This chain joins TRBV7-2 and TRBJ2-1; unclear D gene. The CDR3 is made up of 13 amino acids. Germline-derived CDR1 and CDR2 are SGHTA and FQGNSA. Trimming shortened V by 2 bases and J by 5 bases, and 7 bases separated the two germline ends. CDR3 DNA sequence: TGTGCCAGCAGCTTAAGTCCGAACAATGAGCAGTTCTTC. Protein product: CASSLSPNNEQFF.

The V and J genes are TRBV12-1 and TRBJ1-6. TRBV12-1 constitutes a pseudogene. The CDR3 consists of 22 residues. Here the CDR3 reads CASSRRGRSGSKPQGENSPLHF. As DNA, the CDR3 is TGTGCCAGCAGCCGCCGGGGCAGGTCGGGTTCAAAACCGCAAGGAGAAAATTCACCCCTCCACTTT.

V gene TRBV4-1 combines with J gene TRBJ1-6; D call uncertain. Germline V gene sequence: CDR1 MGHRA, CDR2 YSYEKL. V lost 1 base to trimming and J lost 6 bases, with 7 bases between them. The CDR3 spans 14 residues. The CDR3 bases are TGCGCCAGCAGCCAAGTACAGCCTAATTCACCCCTCCACTTT. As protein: CASSQVQPNSPLHF.

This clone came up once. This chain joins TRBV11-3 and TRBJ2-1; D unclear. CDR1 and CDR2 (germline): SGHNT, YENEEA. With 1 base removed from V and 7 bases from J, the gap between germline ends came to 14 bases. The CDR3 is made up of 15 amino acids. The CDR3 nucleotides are TGTGCCAGCAGCTTAGGACTGTCCATGCAGAATGAGCAGTTCTTC. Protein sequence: CASSLGLSMQNEQFF.

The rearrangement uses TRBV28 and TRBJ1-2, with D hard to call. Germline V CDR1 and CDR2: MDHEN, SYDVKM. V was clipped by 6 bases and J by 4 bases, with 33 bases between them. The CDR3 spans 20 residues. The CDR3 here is CASSPTRPHTSGPFIYGYTF. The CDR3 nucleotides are TGTGCCAGCAGCCCGACCCGACCCCACACCTCAGGACCCTTCATCTATGGCTACACCTTC.

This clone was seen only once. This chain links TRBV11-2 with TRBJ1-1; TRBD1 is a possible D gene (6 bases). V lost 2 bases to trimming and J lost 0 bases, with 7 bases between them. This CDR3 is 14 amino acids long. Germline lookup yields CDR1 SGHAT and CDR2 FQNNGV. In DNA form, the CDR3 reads TGTGCCAGCAGCTTAAACAGGGTGAACACTGAAGCTTTCTTT. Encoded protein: CASSLNRVNTEAFF.

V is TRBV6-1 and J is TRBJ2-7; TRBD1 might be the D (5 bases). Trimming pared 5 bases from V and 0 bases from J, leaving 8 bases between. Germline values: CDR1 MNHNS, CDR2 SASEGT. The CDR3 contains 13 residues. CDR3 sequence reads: CASSRQYSYEQYV. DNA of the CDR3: TGTGCCAGCAGTCGACAGTACTCCTACGAGCAGTACGTC.

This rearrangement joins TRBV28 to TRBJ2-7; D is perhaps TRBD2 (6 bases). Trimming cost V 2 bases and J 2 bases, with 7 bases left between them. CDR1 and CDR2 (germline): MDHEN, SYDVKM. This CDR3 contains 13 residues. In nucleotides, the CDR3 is TGTGCCAGCAGTTTACCGGGGGCCTACGAGCAGTACGTC. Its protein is CASSLPGAYEQYV.

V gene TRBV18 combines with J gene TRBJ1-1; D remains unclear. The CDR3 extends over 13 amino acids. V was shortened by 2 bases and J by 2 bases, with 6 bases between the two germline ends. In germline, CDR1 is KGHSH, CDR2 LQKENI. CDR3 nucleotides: TGTGCCAGCTCACCATTGGCCAACACTGAAGCTTTCTTT. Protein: CASSPLANTEAFF.

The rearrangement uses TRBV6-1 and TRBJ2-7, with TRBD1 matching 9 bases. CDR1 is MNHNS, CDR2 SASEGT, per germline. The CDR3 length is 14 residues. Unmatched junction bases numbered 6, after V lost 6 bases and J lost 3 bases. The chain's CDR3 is CASSHGGQGYEQYV. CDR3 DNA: TGTGCCAGCAGCCATGGGGGACAGGGCTACGAGCAGTACGTC.

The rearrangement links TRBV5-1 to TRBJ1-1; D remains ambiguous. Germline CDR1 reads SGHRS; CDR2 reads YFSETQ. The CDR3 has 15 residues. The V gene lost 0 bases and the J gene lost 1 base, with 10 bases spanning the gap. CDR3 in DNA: TGCGCCAGCAGCTTGGTTCTGGGAAAGAACACTGAAGCTTTCTTT. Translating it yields CASSLVLGKNTEAFF.